These T cell receptor beta chains were read from a single sample in a study of T-cell reconstitution after alpha-beta-depleted transplantation in children. TCRdb reanalysed the PCR reads using MiXCR and keeps one entry per CDR3 protein. This sample has about 360,000 distinct CDR3 sequences; about an eighth occur once, and the top ten carry 4% to 5.5%. This material consisted of PBMCs, taken from the stem cell graft. The receptor set was obtained from a human donor who donated a stem cell graft to a child with Fanconi anemia. CDR3s include the opening cysteine and the closing phenylalanine or tryptophan. The order of the fields is clone size, D gene, J gene, V gene, CDR3 DNA, CDR3 protein. A D gene is named only where the DNA matches it firmly. Some rows mark clone size as missing; the rest say once, few, many or name a class of expanded clone.

>many|NA|TRBJ2-1|TRBV6-2/TRBV6-3
TGTGCCAGCAGTTACGGGGGGGAGCAGTTCTTC
CASSYGGEQFF
>NA|NA|TRBJ2-5|TRBV11-2
TGTGCCAGCAGCCCAGGCTCCGGGCCCCCCCAAGAGACCCAGTACTTC
CASSPGSGPPQETQYF
>many|NA|TRBJ1-2|TRBV5-1
TGCGCCAGCAGCTTGGCAGGAACGACTGTTGGCTACACCTTC
CASSLAGTTVGYTF
>NA|TRBD2|TRBJ2-1|TRBV20-1
TGCAGTGCTAATAGCGGGGCGGGGGCCTACAATGAGCAGTTCTTC
CSANSGAGAYNEQFF
>few|NA|TRBJ1-6|TRBV4-3
TGCGCCAGCAGCCAAATTCGAGGCTCTATAAATTCACCCCTCCACTTT
CASSQIRGSINSPLHF
>NA|NA|TRBJ2-3|TRBV5-1
TGCGCCAGCAGCAGGGGGGACAGTACAGATACGCAGTATTTT
CASSRGDSTDTQYF
>many|NA|TRBJ2-7|TRBV7-8
TGTGCCAGCAGCTTAAGGAGCGAGCAGTACTTC
CASSLRSEQYF
>NA|NA|TRBJ1-1|TRBV6-2/TRBV6-3
TGTGCCAGCAGTTCACGGCTTGAAGCTTTCTTT
CASSSRLEAFF
>many|TRBD1|TRBJ2-1|TRBV3-1
TGTGCCAGCAGCCAAGATCAGACAGGGGTTCACTCCCATACCTACAATGAGCAGTTCTTC
CASSQDQTGVHSHTYNEQFF
>few|NA|TRBJ2-2|TRBV29-1
TGCAGCGTTGAAGATTGGGCACGGGCCGGGGAGCTGTTTTTT
CSVEDWARAGELFF
>many|TRBD2|TRBJ2-3|TRBV20-1
TGCAGTGCTAGTGTAGCGGGGGCCGATCCTTCGCAGTATTTT
CSASVAGADPSQYF
>few|TRBD1|TRBJ2-1|TRBV6-1
TGTGCCAGCATTGGGACAGGGTGGAATGAGCAGTTCTTC
CASIGTGWNEQFF
>NA|NA|TRBJ2-2|TRBV2
TGTGCCAGCAGTTGGCTAGAGACCGGGGAGCTGTTTTTT
CASSWLETGELFF
>many|NA|TRBJ2-3|TRBV20-1
TGCAGTGCCCGAGGACTTTATACGCAGTATTTT
CSARGLYTQYF
>NA|NA|TRBJ1-5|TRBV24-1
TGTGCCACCAGTGATTTGCGGGCGACCCAGCATTTT
CATSDLRATQHF
>NA|NA|TRBJ2-3|TRBV11-2
TGTGCCAGCAGCTTAGAACAGACCTATACGCAGTATTTT
CASSLEQTYTQYF
>many|TRBD1|TRBJ2-1|TRBV12-3/TRBV12-4
TGTGCCAGCAGTTTAGCGGGACAGGGGAGGAATGAGCAGTTCTTC
CASSLAGQGRNEQFF
>NA|NA|TRBJ1-1|TRBV20-1
TGCAGTGCGCTAAACCCTCTGACCGTCGGGGCTGAAGCTTTCTTT
CSALNPLTVGAEAFF
>few|TRBD2|TRBJ2-5|TRBV4-1
TGCGCCAGCAGCCAAGATGCTCGGGGGGGCCTGCGAGAGACCCAGTACTTC
CASSQDARGGLRETQYF
>many|NA|TRBJ2-3|TRBV28
TGTGCCAGCAGTCGTACCGGGACATTGGGAGATACGCAGTATTTT
CASSRTGTLGDTQYF
>NA|NA|TRBJ2-1|TRBV11-2
TGTGCCAGCAGCTTTTCGGGCTACTTCTACAATGAGCAGTTCTTC
CASSFSGYFYNEQFF
>few|NA|TRBJ1-1|TRBV10-3
TGTGCCATCAGTGTGGGAACAGAAGCTTTCTTT
CAISVGTEAFF
>NA|NA|TRBJ2-3|TRBV12-3/TRBV12-4
TGTGCCAGCAGTCCACCTCCCGGGTTGGGGGGAACAGATACGCAGTATTTT
CASSPPPGLGGTDTQYF
>few|NA|TRBJ2-3|TRBV29-1
TGCAGCGTTTCATGGCTAAGCACAGATACGCAGTATTTT
CSVSWLSTDTQYF
>NA|NA|TRBJ1-2|TRBV5-1
TGCGCCAGCAGCTTGGAGGCAGCCTATAGCTACACCTTC
CASSLEAAYSYTF
>many|NA|TRBJ2-2|TRBV27
TGTGCCAGCAGTTACCTCACCGGGGAGCTGTTTTTT
CASSYLTGELFF
>few|NA|TRBJ1-1|TRBV7-9
TGTGCCAGCAGCTCTTCCGACTGGAACACTGAAGCTTTCTTT
CASSSSDWNTEAFF
>NA|NA|TRBJ2-3|TRBV4-3
TGCGCCAGCAGCCAAGATACAGGGGATACGCAGTATTTT
CASSQDTGDTQYF
>few|NA|TRBJ1-4|TRBV5-5
TGTGCCAGCAGCCCATTGGGGCCTACCAACGAAAAACTGTTTTTT
CASSPLGPTNEKLFF
>NA|NA|TRBJ2-2|TRBV7-9
TGTGCCAGCAATTGGCTAACGAACACCGGGGAGCTGTTTTTT
CASNWLTNTGELFF
>NA|TRBD1|TRBJ1-6|TRBV7-9
TGTGCCAGCAGCGCCACCGGGACAGGGTCACCCCTCCACTTT
CASSATGTGSPLHF
>few|TRBD1|TRBJ2-7|TRBV6-2/TRBV6-3
TGTGCCAGCAGCACCGGGACAGGCTACGAGCAGTACTTC
CASSTGTGYEQYF
>few|NA|TRBJ2-7|TRBV7-8
TGTGCCAGCAGCTTAGGGCGGGGGCCCCGCGAGCAGTACTTC
CASSLGRGPREQYF
>NA|NA|TRBJ1-1|TRBV5-1
TGCGCCAGCAGCTGGAGACAGTCTCCGAACACTGAAGCTTTCTTT
CASSWRQSPNTEAFF
>many|NA|TRBJ2-1|TRBV30
TGTGCCTGGAGTATCGGGACGGGCAATGAGCAGTTCTTC
CAWSIGTGNEQFF
>NA|NA|TRBJ1-3|TRBV7-9
TGTGCCAGCAGCTTAGCGGCAGGGGTGAAAGGAAACACCATATATTTT
CASSLAAGVKGNTIYF
>many|NA|TRBJ2-7|TRBV7-2
TGTGCCAGCAGCTACACAGGCGGCTACGAGCAGTACTTC
CASSYTGGYEQYF
>NA|NA|TRBJ2-7|TRBV18
TGTGCCAGCTCCCTTAACCCGGGGCTCGTCTACGAGCAGTACTTC
CASSLNPGLVYEQYF
>few|NA|TRBJ1-5|TRBV12-3/TRBV12-4
TGTGCCAGCAGCACAGGACAACCCGTCGATCAGCCCCAGCATTTT
CASSTGQPVDQPQHF
>many|NA|TRBJ2-7|TRBV5-1
TGCGCCAGCAGCTTTTTGCCAAGCTCCTACGAGCAGTACTTC
CASSFLPSSYEQYF